The entry below describes one T cell receptor (beta chain). What it recognizes is unknown. Here immunoSEQ multiplex PCR was the method, and the copy in TCRdb shows in-frame clones only, minus some. Of approximately 69,000 clones listed, about four fifths are singletons. The source of the sample is a study of OX40 agonist ivuxolimab in advanced cancers. Study in general: A history of anti-PD-1, anti-PD-L1 or anti-CTLA-4 therapy was acceptable, and about 40% had some. Findings and caveats of the study: Both blood CD4+ and CD8+ T cells showed clonal growth by week 6 at 0.1 to 3.0 mg/kg. Antigen specificity was not determined for the expanded peripheral T cells.

The V gene's germline CDR1 is SQVTM and CDR2 ANQGSEA. The CDR3 is 13 residues long. The germline V and J ends were trimmed by 4 bases and 3 bases, with 10 bases remaining between them. The clonotype comes from an adult with an advanced solid tumor such as melanoma, head and neck, liver or kidney cancer. Source: CD4+ or CD8+ T cells sorted from blood, taken in a trial of the OX40 agonist ivuxolimab. The V and J genes are TRBV29-1 and TRBJ1-3; a possible D gene is TRBD1 (5 bases). The CDR3 here is CSVALTDGNTIYF. CDR3 bases: TGCAGCGTTGCCCTGACAGATGGAAACACCATATATTTT.